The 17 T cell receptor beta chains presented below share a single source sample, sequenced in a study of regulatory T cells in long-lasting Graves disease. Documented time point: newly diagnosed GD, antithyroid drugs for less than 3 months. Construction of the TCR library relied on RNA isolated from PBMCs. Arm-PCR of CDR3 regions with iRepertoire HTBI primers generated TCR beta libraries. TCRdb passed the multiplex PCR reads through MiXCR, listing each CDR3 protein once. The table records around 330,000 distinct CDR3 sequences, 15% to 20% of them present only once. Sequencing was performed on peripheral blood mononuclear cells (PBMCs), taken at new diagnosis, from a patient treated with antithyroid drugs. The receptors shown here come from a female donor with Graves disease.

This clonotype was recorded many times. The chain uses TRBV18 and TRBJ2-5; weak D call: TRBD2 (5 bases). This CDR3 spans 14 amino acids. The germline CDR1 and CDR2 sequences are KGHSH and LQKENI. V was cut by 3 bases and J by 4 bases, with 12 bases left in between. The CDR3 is CASSPSRVGETQYF. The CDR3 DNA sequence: TGTGCCAGCTCACCCTCGCGGGTCGGAGAGACCCAGTACTTC.

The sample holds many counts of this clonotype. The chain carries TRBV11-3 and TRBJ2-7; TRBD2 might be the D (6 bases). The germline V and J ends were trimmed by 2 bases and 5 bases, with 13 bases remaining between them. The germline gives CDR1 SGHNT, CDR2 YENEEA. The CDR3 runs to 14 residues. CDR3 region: CASSLSRGNNEQYF. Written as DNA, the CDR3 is TGTGCCAGCAGCTTAAGTCGGGGGAATAACGAGCAGTACTTC.

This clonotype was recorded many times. CDR3 protein: CSVEMNTEAFF. Here the CDR3 DNA reads TGCAGCGTTGAGATGAACACTGAAGCTTTCTTT. This chain connects TRBV29-1 to TRBJ1-1; the D is unclear. Germline V gene lookup returns CDR1 SQVTM and CDR2 ANQGSEA. With 3 bases removed from V and 0 bases from J, the gap between germline ends came to 2 bases. This CDR3 has 11 amino acids. Drawing the rest from reference TRBV29-1 and TRBJ1-1, the complete variable domain is SAVISQKPSRDICQRGTSLTIQCQVDSQVTMMFWYRQQPGQSLTLIATANQGSEATYESGFVIDKFPISRPNLTFSTLTVSNMSPEDSSIYLCSVEMNTEAFFGQGTRLTVV.

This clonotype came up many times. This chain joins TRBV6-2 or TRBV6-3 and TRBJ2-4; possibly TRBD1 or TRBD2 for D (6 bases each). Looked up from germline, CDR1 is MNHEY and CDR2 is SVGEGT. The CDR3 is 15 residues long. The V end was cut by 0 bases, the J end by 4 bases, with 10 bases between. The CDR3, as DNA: TGTGCCAGCAGTTACTCATGGGGGGCTAAAAACATTCAGTACTTC. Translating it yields CASSYSWGAKNIQYF.

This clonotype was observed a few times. In DNA form, the CDR3 reads TGTGCCAGCAGCACCAGTAGGGCGGCAGGGGGGTACGAAAAACTGTTTTTT. This gives the protein CASSTSRAAGGYEKLFF. The chain combines TRBV7-6 with TRBJ1-4; 7 bases match TRBD1. V lost 5 bases, J lost 8 bases, and 17 bases stayed unmatched. The germline CDR1 and CDR2 sequences are SGHVS and FNYEAQ. The CDR3 consists of 17 residues. Combining the CDR3 with reference TRBV7-6 and TRBJ1-4 gives the whole variable domain GAGVSQSPRYKVTKRGQDVALRCDPISGHVSLYWYRQALGQGPEFLTYFNYEAQQDKSGLPNDRFSAERPEGSISTLTIQRTEQRDSAMYRCASSTSRAAGGYEKLFFGSGTQLSVL.

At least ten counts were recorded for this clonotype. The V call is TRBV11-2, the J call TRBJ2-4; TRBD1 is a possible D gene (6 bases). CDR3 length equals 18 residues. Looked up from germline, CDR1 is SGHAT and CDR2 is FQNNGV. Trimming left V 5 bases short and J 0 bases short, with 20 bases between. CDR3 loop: CASSPPIRGRGAKNIQYF. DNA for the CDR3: TGTGCCAGCAGCCCCCCAATCAGGGGCAGGGGAGCCAAAAACATTCAGTACTTC.

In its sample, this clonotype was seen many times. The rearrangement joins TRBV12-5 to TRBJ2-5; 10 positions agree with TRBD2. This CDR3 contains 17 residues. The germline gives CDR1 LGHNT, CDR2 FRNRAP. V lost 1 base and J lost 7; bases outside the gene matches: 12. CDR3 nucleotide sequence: TGTGCTAGTGGTTTGGGAGGAAGGACTAGCGGACATGCGACCCAGTACTTC. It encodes CASGLGGRTSGHATQYF.

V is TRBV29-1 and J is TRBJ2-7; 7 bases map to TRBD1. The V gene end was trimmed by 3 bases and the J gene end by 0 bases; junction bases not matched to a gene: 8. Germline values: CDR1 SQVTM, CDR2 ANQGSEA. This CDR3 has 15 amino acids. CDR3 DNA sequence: TGCAGCGTTGAGGAAACACAGGGGCCCTCCTACGAGCAGTACTTC. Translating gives CSVEETQGPSYEQYF.

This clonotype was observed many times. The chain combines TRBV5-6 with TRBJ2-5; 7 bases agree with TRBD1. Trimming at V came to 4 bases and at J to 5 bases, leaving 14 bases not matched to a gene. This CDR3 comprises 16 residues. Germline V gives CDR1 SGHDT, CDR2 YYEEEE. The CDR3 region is CASSPRGQGVVETQYF. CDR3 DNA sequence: TGTGCCAGCAGCCCGAGGGGGCAGGGTGTAGTGGAGACCCAGTACTTC.

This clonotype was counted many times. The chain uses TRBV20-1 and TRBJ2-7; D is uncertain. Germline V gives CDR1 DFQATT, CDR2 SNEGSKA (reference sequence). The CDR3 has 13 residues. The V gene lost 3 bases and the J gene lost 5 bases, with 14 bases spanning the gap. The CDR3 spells CSASGELRNEQYF. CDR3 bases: TGCAGTGCTAGTGGAGAACTCCGGAACGAGCAGTACTTC.

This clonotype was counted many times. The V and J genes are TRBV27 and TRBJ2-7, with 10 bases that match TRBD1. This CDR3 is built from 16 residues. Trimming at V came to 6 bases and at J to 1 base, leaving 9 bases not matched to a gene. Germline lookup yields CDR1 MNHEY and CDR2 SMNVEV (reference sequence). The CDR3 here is CASRLKTGGGSYEQYF. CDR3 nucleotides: TGTGCCAGCAGGCTAAAGACAGGGGGCGGGTCCTACGAGCAGTACTTC.

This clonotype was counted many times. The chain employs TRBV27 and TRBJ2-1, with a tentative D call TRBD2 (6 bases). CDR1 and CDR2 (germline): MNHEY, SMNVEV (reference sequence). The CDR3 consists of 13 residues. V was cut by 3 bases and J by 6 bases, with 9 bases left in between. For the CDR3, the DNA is TGTGCCAGCAGTTTGGGAGGCATCAATGAGCAGTTCTTC. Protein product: CASSLGGINEQFF.

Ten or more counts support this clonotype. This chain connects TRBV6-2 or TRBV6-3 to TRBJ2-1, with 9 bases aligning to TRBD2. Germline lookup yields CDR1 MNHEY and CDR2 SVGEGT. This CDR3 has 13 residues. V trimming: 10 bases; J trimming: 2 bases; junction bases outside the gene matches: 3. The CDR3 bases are TGTGCCACCGCGGGGGGGGCCTACAATGAGCAGTTCTTC. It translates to CATAGGAYNEQFF.

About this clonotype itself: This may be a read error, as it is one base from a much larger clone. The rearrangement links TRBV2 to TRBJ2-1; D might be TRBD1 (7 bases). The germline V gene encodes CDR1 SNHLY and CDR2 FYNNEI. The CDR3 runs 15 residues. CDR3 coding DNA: TGTGCCAGCACCCCCGGAGGGGGCCGCTACAATGACCAGTTCTTC. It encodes CASTPGGGRYNDQFF.

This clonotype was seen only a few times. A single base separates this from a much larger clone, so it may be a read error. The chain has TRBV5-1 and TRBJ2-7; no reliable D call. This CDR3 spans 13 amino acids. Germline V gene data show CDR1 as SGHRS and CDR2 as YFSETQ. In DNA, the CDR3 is TGCGCCAGCAGCTTGGAGAGTACCTACGAGCGGTACTTC. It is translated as CASSLESTYERYF.

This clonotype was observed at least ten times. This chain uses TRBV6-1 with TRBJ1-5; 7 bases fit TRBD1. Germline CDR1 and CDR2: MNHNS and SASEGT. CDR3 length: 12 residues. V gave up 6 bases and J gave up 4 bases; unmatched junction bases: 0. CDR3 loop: CASRTGNQPQHF. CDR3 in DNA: TGTGCCAGCAGGACAGGGAATCAGCCCCAGCATTTT.

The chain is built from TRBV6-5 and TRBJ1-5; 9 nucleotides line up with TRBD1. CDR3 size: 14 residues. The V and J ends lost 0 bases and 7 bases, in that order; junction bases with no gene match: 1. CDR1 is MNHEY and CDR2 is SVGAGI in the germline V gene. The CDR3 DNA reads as TGTGCCAGCAGTTACTCGGGACAGGGCCAGCCCCAGCATTTT. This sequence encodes CASSYSGQGQPQHF.